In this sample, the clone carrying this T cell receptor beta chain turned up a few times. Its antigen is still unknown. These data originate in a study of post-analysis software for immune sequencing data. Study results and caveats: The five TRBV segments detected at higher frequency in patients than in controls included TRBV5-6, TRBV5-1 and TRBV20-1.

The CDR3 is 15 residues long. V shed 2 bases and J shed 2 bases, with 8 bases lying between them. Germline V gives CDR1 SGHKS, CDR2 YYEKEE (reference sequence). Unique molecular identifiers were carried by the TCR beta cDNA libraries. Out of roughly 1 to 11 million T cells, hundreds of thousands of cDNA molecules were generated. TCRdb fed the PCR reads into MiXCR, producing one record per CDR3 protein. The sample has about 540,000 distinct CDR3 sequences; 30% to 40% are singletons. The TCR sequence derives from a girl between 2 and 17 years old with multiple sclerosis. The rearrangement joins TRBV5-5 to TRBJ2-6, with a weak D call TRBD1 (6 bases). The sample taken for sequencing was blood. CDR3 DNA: TGTGCCAGCAGCTTTACAGGGACTGGGGCCAACGTCCTGACTTTC. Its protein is CASSFTGTGANVLTF.